This T cell receptor (beta chain) derives from a study of identical twins. TCRdb itself ran the 5' RACE reads through MiXCR, one entry per CDR3 protein. The profile shows 550,000 to 700,000 distinct CDR3 sequences, 21% of them singletons. Germline loops: CDR1 SGHRS, CDR2 YFSETQ. The V and J ends lost 1 base and 8 bases respectively, with 19 bases between them. The CDR3 runs 16 residues. Donors were all healthy Caucasians. The same sample was also studied in work on T cells expressing NK-cell markers. From that report: For a handful of donors, these clonotypes were likewise the leading ones in the CD3+CD56-NKG2C+ fraction.

V is TRBV5-1 and J is TRBJ2-1; D not certain. This TCR was sampled from a woman aged 18-29 years in good health. Sequenced material: PBMCs. CDR3 amino acids: CASSLTVRPPYDEQFF. CDR3 DNA: TGCGCCAGCAGCTTGACGGTGCGGCCCCCTTACGATGAGCAGTTCTTC.